This TCR beta chain was sequenced during a study of blood T cell repertoires in COVID-19. Study at large: There were acute and convalescent COVID-19 samples, and they came from the United States, Italy and Spain. The analysed material was cDNA or gDNA that came from T cells, B-cell-depleted T cells, or PBMCs.

CDR1 SQVTM and CDR2 ANQGSEA come from the germline V gene. V lost 5 bases and J lost 6; bases outside the gene matches: 9. This CDR3 has 14 residues. Source study methods: Amplification of reference gene primers provided the estimated nucleated cell counts. Assay: immunoSEQ multiplex PCR; the TCRdb copy retains only in-frame clones and omits some. The V and J calls and the clone size are those of that table, but D and trimming were determined from the DNA. The repertoire includes about 130,000 clones, 70% to 90% of them detected once, and more than 0.9% sits in the top ten. V and J are TRBV29-1 and TRBJ2-1; TRBD2 aligns across 8 bases. The receptor was isolated from a woman older than 75 with acute or convalescent COVID-19. The material sequenced was peripheral blood. The chain's CDR3 is CSVHRGGGFNEQFF. CDR3 coding DNA: TGCAGCGTTCACCGGGGGGGTGGATTCAATGAGCAGTTCTTC.